This T cell receptor beta chain comes out of a study of monozygotic twins with inflammatory bowel disease (dated by TCRdb to about 2019). Broadly, across the study: In total, approximately 28 monozygotic twin pairs made up the full study: 19 Danish pairs, all IBD-discordant, plus nine German pairs, of which four were IBD-concordant and five were IBD-discordant. Each individual had, on average, about 151 000 unique TCRalpha sequences and 181 000 unique TCRbeta sequences available for analysis. The search for disease-associated traits relied mainly on comparing, within discordant pairs, IBD patients with their genetically identical healthy co-twins. Overall study outcomes, separate from this receptor: Because patients received different immunosuppressive treatments, the repertoires may have picked up extra background noise and variability between individuals. No single strong signal or clonotype linked to IBD turned up in the results, so the idea that one exists was not supported. IBD patients shared fewer clonotypes with other individuals than healthy twins did, most markedly in patients showing signs of disease activity. Measured by the inverse Simpson index, TCRbeta repertoire diversity was lower in IBD patients than in their healthy co-twins. Different T cell subtypes could not be distinguished in the analysis. Repertoire similarity did not differ between concordant and discordant twins, possibly due to limited statistical power.

Library generation was performed with 5' RACE. For each TCR library, 3,500 to 4,500 ng of total RNA was used. For each sample, cDNA synthesis was carried out in eight separate reactions using SMARTScribe reverse transcriptase. Unique molecular identifiers containing a 6-nucleotide sample barcode were introduced through template switching during cDNA synthesis. Amplification of TCRalpha and TCRbeta cDNA involved two nested PCRs of approximately 16 and 10 cycles, and each PCR was followed by bead purification. Before amplification, the cDNA was treated with uracil DNA-glycosylase and purified using the QIAquick PCR purification kit. The second PCR was the step at which Illumina TruSeq-compatible adapters and sample-specific barcodes were added. TapeStation and Qubit were used to check library quality and concentration, and 4.5 to 5 ng of each library was pooled. Pooled libraries were sequenced on an Illumina HiSeq2500 single-index Rapid Run with 2 x 100 bp reads and custom sequencing primers. As for the original processing: UMI-based consensus assembly with MiGEC version 1.2.6 was used to correct PCR and sequencing errors. MiXCR version 2.1.1 was used for V(D)J alignment, clonotype assembly and CDR3 extraction. Normalisation of gene usage, clonotype sharing and MAIT/NKT TCR abundance was achieved by analysing the top 1000, 10 000 and 20 000 clonotypes per sample. Diversity was computed as the inverse Simpson index with the vegan R package after downsampling to 27 000 UMIs. Paired Mann-Whitney U tests were applied to discordant twin pairs, and Benjamini-Hochberg correction was used for multiple testing. Following TCRdb reprocessing, every CDR3 protein sequence forms one entry, and DNA is not provided. TCRdb's processing, not the authors', yielded these V and J calls. The record for this sample contains approximately 150,000 distinct CDR3 sequences. Jointly, the top ten make up around 7.2% of the sample.

The germline V gene provides CDR1 SGHRS and CDR2 YFSETQ. Its CDR3 holds 14 amino acids, cysteine through phenylalanine. Only the protein is available. From each donor, an approximately 2.6 ml peripheral blood sample was collected into PAXgene tubes and kept at -80 degrees C. Total RNA was isolated from whole blood with the PAXgene blood miRNA kit on an automated QIAcube, without T cell sorting. Peripheral blood from monozygotic twin pairs concordant or discordant for inflammatory bowel disease was subjected to deep TCRalpha and TCRbeta repertoire profiling with unique molecular barcoding. Smoking habits were recorded for all twin pairs, and individuals were classified as current, former or never smokers. As for this clonotype: The antigen it recognizes is unknown.

The source is a human donor with ulcerative colitis or Crohn's disease, or a healthy co-twin of an affected twin (not recorded which). This chain joins TRBV5-1 to TRBJ1-3. The sequenced material came from blood. Here the CDR3 is given as CASSLLAGGNTIYF.